Listed below are T cell receptor beta chains from one sample, sequenced in a study of PD-1 blockade in classical Hodgkin lymphoma. The method was immunoSEQ multiplex PCR; TCRdb's version includes in-frame clones alone and lacks a portion of them. The repertoire includes 95,000 to 120,000 clones, roughly nine tenths of them detected once, and nearly 20% sits in the top ten. Sequences were derived from peripheral blood mononuclear cells (PBMCs), sampled before the second cycle of nivolumab. These receptors were taken from a human donor with classical Hodgkin lymphoma. Both conserved end residues are part of each CDR3. Fields, in order: J gene, V gene, clone size, D gene, CDR3 protein, CDR3 DNA. D genes are given only for firm matches. Where a row states a size, it is once, few, many or the class of an expanded clone; other rows omit it.

TRBJ2-7 TRBV11-2 NA NA CASSLATGYEQYF TGTGCCAGCAGCTTAGCCACCGGCTACGAGCAGTACTTC
TRBJ2-7 TRBV20-1 NA NA CSASLGEQYF TGCAGTGCTAGCTTGGGCGAGCAGTACTTC
TRBJ2-3 TRBV18 NA NA CASSPSINPADTQYF TGTGCCAGCTCACCGAGTATAAACCCTGCAGATACGCAGTATTTT
TRBJ2-7 TRBV11-2 NA NA CASSSGTGVYEQYF TGTGCCAGCAGCTCCGGTACAGGAGTCTACGAGCAGTACTTC
TRBJ2-4 TRBV27 NA TRBD2 CATGTSAKNIQYF TGTGCCACCGGGACTAGCGCCAAAAACATTCAGTACTTC
TRBJ2-2 TRBV5-5 NA NA CASSRRDNTGELFF TGTGCCAGCAGCCGGCGGGACAACACCGGGGAGCTGTTTTTT
TRBJ2-7 TRBV28 NA NA CASSPRDQSYEQYF TGTGCCAGCAGTCCCCGGGACCAGTCCTACGAGCAGTACTTC
TRBJ1-1 TRBV10-2 NA NA CASSGGRGTEAFF TGCGCCAGCAGTGGGGGAAGAGGGACTGAAGCTTTCTTT
TRBJ1-6 TRBV19 NA TRBD1 CASRQGAGSPLHF TGTGCCAGTCGCCAGGGGGCAGGGTCACCCCTCCACTTT
TRBJ1-1 TRBV11-3 NA NA CASSPVRCEAFF TGTGCCAGCAGCCCCGTGAGATGTGAAGCTTTCTTT
TRBJ2-3 TRBV7-9 NA TRBD1 CASSFGQGGTDTQYF TGTGCCAGCAGCTTCGGACAGGGAGGTACCGATACGCAGTATTTT
TRBJ2-7 TRBV11-2 NA NA CASSSVRRGRLLYEQYF TGTGCCAGCAGCTCCGTGAGGCGGGGGCGTTTGTTATACGAGCAGTACTTC
TRBJ2-2 TRBV10-3 NA NA CAIRATGHSTGELFF TGTGCCATCAGAGCAACAGGGCATTCTACCGGGGAGCTGTTTTTT
TRBJ1-2 TRBV5-1 NA TRBD1 CASSEASSTGGVGYTF TGCGCCAGCAGCGAGGCCAGCTCAACAGGGGGGGTTGGCTACACCTTC
TRBJ2-5 TRBV7-8 NA NA CASSFPVEGPYQETQYF TGTGCCAGCAGCTTTCCCGTGGAGGGACCGTACCAAGAGACCCAGTACTTC
TRBJ2-7 TRBV6-5 NA NA CASTRAGEQYF TGTGCCAGCACCAGGGCTGGCGAGCAGTACTTC
TRBJ2-7 TRBV5-6 NA NA CASSLKVPSGQYF TGTGCCAGCAGCTTAAAGGTTCCGTCGGGGCAGTACTTC
TRBJ2-6 TRBV6-5 NA NA CASSYGRLSGANVLTF TGTGCCAGCAGTTACGGGAGGTTATCTGGGGCCAACGTCCTGACTTTC
TRBJ2-7 TRBV5-1 once TRBD1 CASQRTGAYEQYF TGCGCCAGCCAAAGGACAGGGGCCTACGAGCAGTACTTC
TRBJ2-5 TRBV2 NA NA CAIRNTDGETQYF TGTGCCATACGTAACACGGACGGGGAGACCCAGTACTTC
TRBJ2-1 TRBV29-1 once NA CSVGFPASYNEQFF TGCAGCGTGGGTTTTCCGGCCTCCTACAATGAGCAGTTCTTC
TRBJ1-1 TRBV6-4 NA TRBD1 CASSDGDRGVYTEAFF TGTGCCAGCAGCGACGGCGACAGGGGAGTGTACACTGAAGCTTTCTTT
TRBJ1-4 TRBV5-6 NA TRBD1 CASNKQGADEKLFF TGTGCCAGCAACAAACAGGGGGCTGATGAAAAACTGTTTTTT
TRBJ1-1 TRBV28 once TRBD1 CASSGTYGDSGNTEAFF TGTGCCAGCAGTGGAACGTACGGGGACAGTGGGAACACTGAAGCTTTCTTT
TRBJ2-4 TRBV11-2 NA TRBD1 CASSLKTGVAKNIQYF TGTGCCAGCAGCTTAAAAACAGGGGTAGCCAAAAACATTCAGTACTTC